These 19 T cell receptor beta chains came from one sample sequenced in a study of blood T cells in healthy people across ages. With a J-beta primer mix and a sample-barcoded 5' primer, a second PCR ran roughly 6 to 12 cycles. Via MiXCR, TCRdb re-called the 5' RACE reads, giving one row per CDR3 protein. The profile covers some 1.6 million distinct CDR3 sequences, with roughly 32% appearing a single time and around 11% taken by the ten largest. The specimen was blood. These receptors came from a woman between 25 and 40 years old in good health.

This clonotype was counted between two and nine times. V gene TRBV7-8 combines with J gene TRBJ2-3; TRBD2 matches 7 bases. This CDR3 is 15 amino acids long. The J segment lost 5 bases and the V segment lost 5 bases, leaving 10 bases of the junction unmatched. Germline V gene data show CDR1 as SGHVS and CDR2 as FQNEAQ. CDR3 bases: TGTGCCAGCAGCCCTTGGGAGGGGTGGGGAGATACGCAGTATTTT. Its translation: CASSPWEGWGDTQYF.

This clonotype showed up just a few times. The V call is TRBV9, the J call TRBJ1-2; D gene unclear. Germline CDR1 is SGDLS and CDR2 is YYNGEE. The V end lost 3 bases, the J end lost 2 bases, and 11 bases lay between the germline ends. There are 14 residues in the CDR3. CDR3 nucleotide sequence: TGTGCCAGCAGCGCCGGTAGCGGGAACTATGGCTACACCTTC. Residues: CASSAGSGNYGYTF. The full variable domain, its missing parts supplied by reference TRBV9 and TRBJ1-2, is DSGVTQTPKHLITATGQRVTLRCSPRSGDLSVYWYQQSLDQGLQFLIQYYNGEERAKGNILERFSAQQFPDLHSELNLSSLELGDSALYFCASSAGSGNYGYTFGSGTRLTVV.

There are a few counts of this clonotype. The chain joins TRBV15 to TRBJ2-1, with TRBD2 matching over 9 bases. Germline CDR1 LNHNV, CDR2 YYDKDF (reference sequence). J was trimmed by 2 bases and V by 6 bases; bases with no gene match: 5. The CDR3 runs to 15 residues. The CDR3 DNA follows: TGTGCCACCAGTTTAAGCGGGGGGACCTACAATGAGCAGTTCTTC. It specifies CATSLSGGTYNEQFF.

CDR3 region: CASSHARVRSTDTQYF. CDR3 DNA: TGTGCCAGCAGCCATGCCCGGGTCCGGAGCACAGATACGCAGTATTTT. This chain joins TRBV4-2 and TRBJ2-3; D is uncertain. The germline gives CDR1 LGHNA, CDR2 YNFKEQ. The CDR3 is 16 amino acids. The ends were cut back, 3 bases at V and 0 bases at J, with 13 bases in the middle.

This clonotype was found a few times. The chain links TRBV28 to TRBJ2-3; perhaps TRBD1 as D (6 bases). The CDR3 has 16 residues. V was clipped by 2 bases and J by 2 bases, with 14 bases between them. The germline CDR1 and CDR2 sequences are MDHEN and SYDVKM. The CDR3 loop is CASSLIDRPYTDTQYF. The CDR3 DNA follows: TGTGCCAGCAGTTTAATAGACAGGCCATACACAGATACGCAGTATTTT.

This clonotype has a handful of counts. The V and J genes are TRBV4-1 and TRBJ2-5; 9 nucleotides agree with TRBD1. V lost 1 base to trimming and J lost 2 bases; unmatched junction nucleotides: 14. Germline values: CDR1 MGHRA, CDR2 YSYEKL. CDR3 length equals 19 residues. CDR3 sequence: CASSQGTGTGIFSQETQYF. In nucleotides, the CDR3 is TGCGCCAGCAGCCAAGGAACCGGGACAGGGATATTCAGTCAAGAGACCCAGTACTTC.

The genes are TRBV27 and TRBJ2-3, with 10 nucleotides matching TRBD2. Germline V gene lookup returns CDR1 MNHEY and CDR2 SMNVEV (reference sequence). J was trimmed by 3 bases and V by 6 bases; bases with no gene match: 9. The CDR3 length is 16 residues. CDR3: CASRSLAGAKTDTQYF. DNA of the CDR3: TGTGCCAGCAGATCTCTAGCGGGAGCGAAGACAGATACGCAGTATTTT.

This clonotype appeared a few times. The chain links TRBV11-2 to TRBJ2-3, with a weak D call TRBD2 (5 bases). The germline CDR1 and CDR2 sequences are SGHAT and FQNNGV. The CDR3 loop spans 16 amino acids. With 7 bases removed from V and 5 bases from J, the gap between germline ends came to 22 bases. The CDR3 sequence: CASTPRGEAEGDTQYF. DNA for the CDR3: TGTGCCAGCACCCCCCGAGGAGAGGCCGAGGGAGATACGCAGTATTTT.

V gene TRBV5-1 combines with J gene TRBJ1-1; the match to TRBD1 covers 9 bases. Germline CDR1 and CDR2: SGHRS and YFSETQ. This CDR3 is 14 amino acids long. V was pared by 3 bases and J by 5 bases, with 5 bases of the junction left unmatched. This CDR3 reads CASSWKQGATEAFF. CDR3 nucleotides: TGCGCCAGCAGCTGGAAACAGGGGGCAACTGAAGCTTTCTTT.

The chain couples TRBV12-3 or TRBV12-4 to TRBJ1-5; 7 bases line up with TRBD1. This CDR3 contains 15 residues. V lost 6 bases, J lost 3 bases, and 8 bases stayed unmatched. This chain's CDR3 is CASRGTEDYNQPQHF. CDR3 sequence (DNA): TGTGCCAGCAGGGGGACAGAAGATTACAATCAGCCCCAGCATTTT.

This clonotype has a handful of counts. This chain uses TRBV7-3 with TRBJ2-7; a possible D gene is TRBD2 (6 bases). The V and J ends lost 3 bases and 5 bases respectively, with 14 bases between them. The CDR3 is made up of 14 amino acids. Germline V gene data show CDR1 as SGHTA and CDR2 as FQGTGA. The CDR3 DNA follows: TGTGCCAGCAGCTTCACTGGCGGGGTGGACGAGCAGTACTTC. This encodes CASSFTGGVDEQYF. Based on the CDR3 plus reference TRBV7-3 and TRBJ2-7, the full variable domain is GAGVSQTPSNKVTEKGKYVELRCDPISGHTALYWYRQSLGQGPEFLIYFQGTGAADDSGLPNDRFFAVRPEGSVSTLKIQRTERGDSAVYLCASSFTGGVDEQYFGPGTRLTVT.

The table lists this clonotype with a few counts. The genes are TRBV5-1 and TRBJ1-1; D remains unclear. The germline V gene has CDR1 SGHRS and CDR2 YFSETQ. The CDR3 has 14 residues. V dropped 5 bases and J dropped 6 bases, with 17 bases sitting between them. Here the CDR3 DNA reads TGCGCCAGCAGGGAACTGGCAGTTCTGTCTGAAGCTTTCTTT. Translated, it gives CASRELAVLSEAFF. The full variable domain, completed using reference TRBV5-1 and TRBJ1-1, is KAGVTQTPRYLIKTRGQQVTLSCSPISGHRSVSWYQQTPGQGLQFLFEYFSETQRNKGNFPGRFSGRQFSNSRSEMNVSTLELGDSALYLCASRELAVLSEAFFGQGTRLTVV.

The CDR3 sequence is CSASGEGYWHTEAFF. The CDR3 nucleotides read TGCAGTGCTAGCGGAGAGGGGTATTGGCACACTGAAGCTTTCTTT. The chain combines TRBV20-1 with TRBJ1-1, with D maybe TRBD1 (5 bases). Trimming pared 3 bases from V and 3 bases from J, leaving 17 bases between. Germline V CDR1 and CDR2: DFQATT, SNEGSKA (reference sequence). The CDR3 contains 15 residues.

This clonotype was observed many times. The V and J genes are TRBV13 and TRBJ2-7; D call uncertain. CDR3 length: 12 residues. V was pared by 5 bases and J by 2 bases, with 7 bases between. CDR1 and CDR2 (germline): PRHDT, FYEKMQ (reference sequence). The CDR3 loop is CASSQNPYEQYF. The CDR3 DNA follows: TGTGCCAGCAGCCAAAACCCCTACGAGCAGTACTTC.

The chain carries TRBV7-9 and TRBJ2-2; no firm D call. This CDR3 is 14 amino acids long. Germline CDR1 is SEHNR and CDR2 is FQNEAQ (reference sequence). With 8 bases removed from V and 1 base from J, the gap between germline ends came to 11 bases. CDR3 sequence (DNA): TGTGCCAGCGGGCAGACCCTGAACACCGGGGAGCTGTTTTTT. Its translation: CASGQTLNTGELFF.

The chain employs TRBV3-1 and TRBJ2-5, with D maybe TRBD2 (5 bases). Trimming pared 0 bases from V and 5 bases from J, leaving 16 bases between. The CDR3 has 16 amino acids. The germline V gene has CDR1 LGHDT and CDR2 YNNKEL (reference sequence). CDR3 bases: TGTGCCAGCAGCCAAGAATTGGGAACCCGGAGGGAGACCCAGTACTTC. Amino acids: CASSQELGTRRETQYF.

In this sample, this clonotype turned up many times. The chain joins TRBV5-1 to TRBJ2-3, with TRBD2 matching over 11 bases. From germline, CDR1 is SGHRS and CDR2 YFSETQ. J gave up 2 bases and V 2 bases, and 4 bases lay outside the gene matches. CDR3 length equals 16 residues. This CDR3 is CASSLGGLADTDTQYF. The CDR3 DNA reads TGCGCCAGCAGCTTAGGGGGACTAGCGGACACAGATACGCAGTATTTT.

This clonotype was counted only a few times. The chain couples TRBV12-3 or TRBV12-4 to TRBJ2-7; TRBD1 matches 8 bases. The CDR3 spans 15 residues. Trimming removed 6 bases from V and 1 base from J; junction bases left unmatched: 8. The DNA for the CDR3 is TGTGCCAGCAGCCCTCGGACAGGGAGGTCCTACGAGCAGTACTTC. It translates to CASSPRTGRSYEQYF.

Turning to this clonotype: This may stem from a read error, because a much larger clone lies one nucleotide away. The chain uses TRBV12-3 or TRBV12-4 and TRBJ2-1; D not resolved. V lost 8 bases, J lost 9 bases, and 8 bases lay in between. The length of the CDR3 is 10 residues. The CDR3 reads CASSKGEQFF. The CDR3 bases are TGTGCCAGCTCGAAGGGTGAGCAGTTCTTC.